This is a list of T cell receptor beta chains from one sample in a study of T cells in localized non-small cell lung cancer. Produced via immunoSEQ multiplex PCR; TCRdb's table is partial and in-frame only. Of around 20,000 clones in the sample, 89% were seen once. The sequencing here drew on peripheral blood, taken before any cancer treatment. Source of these receptors: a man between 40 and 70 years old with stage I lung adenocarcinoma. CDR3s include the opening cysteine and the closing phenylalanine or tryptophan. The D gene is left open where the match is weak. Rows may omit the clone size; those that give it use once, few, many or a size class.

size: NA; D: NA; J: TRBJ2-7; V: TRBV19; DNA: TGTGCCAGTGCGTCCCCTGGCGAGCAGTACTTC; CDR3: CASASPGEQYF
size: NA; D: NA; J: TRBJ1-1; V: TRBV6-1; DNA: TGTGCCAGCAGTGAAGCGACAGCGAGAGAAGCTTTCTTT; CDR3: CASSEATAREAFF
size: once; D: TRBD1; J: TRBJ2-3; V: TRBV5-1; DNA: TGCGCCAGCAGCCCAGTAGTAGACAGGGCCACAGATACGCAGTATTTT; CDR3: CASSPVVDRATDTQYF
size: NA; D: NA; J: TRBJ1-2; V: TRBV28; DNA: TGTGCCAGCAGTTGGGGGGCCGGAGGGGCGAACTATGGCTACACCTTC; CDR3: CASSWGAGGANYGYTF
size: NA; D: NA; J: TRBJ1-3; V: TRBV6-6; DNA: TGTGCCAGCAGTCCTCAGGGTGGTGGAAACACCATATATTTT; CDR3: CASSPQGGGNTIYF
size: few; D: NA; J: TRBJ1-1; V: TRBV4-1; DNA: TGCGCCAGCAGGGGGGACGGTAACACTGAAGCTTTCTTT; CDR3: CASRGDGNTEAFF
size: NA; D: TRBD2; J: TRBJ2-2; V: TRBV14; DNA: TGTGCCAGCAGCCACCTTCTAGCGGCGAACACCGGGGAGCTGTTTTTT; CDR3: CASSHLLAANTGELFF
size: NA; D: NA; J: TRBJ1-1; V: TRBV6-5; DNA: TGTGCCAGCAGAACAATCGGTGAAGGGACTGCCTTT; CDR3: CASRTIGEGTAF
size: once; D: NA; J: TRBJ2-6; V: TRBV6-6; DNA: TGTGCCTTGGGGTCGGGCAGCTTCTCTGGGGCCAACGTCCTGACTTTC; CDR3: CALGSGSFSGANVLTF
size: NA; D: NA; J: TRBJ2-7; V: TRBV5-1; DNA: TGCGCCAGCAGCTATAACAGGTACGAGCAGTACTTC; CDR3: CASSYNRYEQYF
size: NA; D: TRBD1; J: TRBJ1-6; V: TRBV6-5; DNA: TGTGCCAGCAGTCAGGACAGGTTTTATAATTCACCCCTCCACTTT; CDR3: CASSQDRFYNSPLHF
size: NA; D: NA; J: TRBJ1-2; V: TRBV11-2; DNA: TGTGCCAGCAGCCCCCTAACGGGGGGCTACACCTTC; CDR3: CASSPLTGGYTF
size: NA; D: TRBD1; J: TRBJ1-2; V: TRBV10-2; DNA: TGCGCCAGCAGTTCGGACAGGGGGCCTGGCTACACCTTC; CDR3: CASSSDRGPGYTF
size: NA; D: NA; J: TRBJ2-7; V: TRBV5-6; DNA: TGTGCCAGCAGCTCTACTCTATTCTCCTACGAGCAGTACTTC; CDR3: CASSSTLFSYEQYF
size: NA; D: TRBD2; J: TRBJ2-2; V: TRBV7-3; DNA: TGTGCCAGCAGCCCAAAAGGGCTAGCGGGTGCGAACACCGGGGAGCTGTTTTTT; CDR3: CASSPKGLAGANTGELFF
size: NA; D: NA; J: TRBJ2-7; V: TRBV10-3; DNA: TGTGCCATCAGTTTGAGCGAGGGCTACGAGCAGTACTTC; CDR3: CAISLSEGYEQYF
size: NA; D: NA; J: TRBJ2-7; V: TRBV4-1; DNA: TGCGCCAGCAGCCAAGATTCAGGGACCTACGAGCAGTACTTC; CDR3: CASSQDSGTYEQYF
size: NA; D: NA; J: TRBJ2-7; V: TRBV6-6; DNA: TGTGCCAGCACCACACAAGGGGGGTCAAACGAGCAGTACTTC; CDR3: CASTTQGGSNEQYF
size: NA; D: TRBD2; J: TRBJ2-7; V: TRBV29-1; DNA: TGCAGCGTTCTGACTAGCGGGAGGGCCTCCGAGCAGTACTTC; CDR3: CSVLTSGRASEQYF
size: NA; D: NA; J: TRBJ1-5; V: TRBV19; DNA: TGTGCCAGTAGTATGGGGGGGAGTCAGCCCCAGCATTTT; CDR3: CASSMGGSQPQHF
size: NA; D: NA; J: TRBJ1-6; V: TRBV5-5; DNA: TGTGCCAGCAGCTTGTCACAGGGTGACTCACCCCTCCACTTT; CDR3: CASSLSQGDSPLHF
size: NA; D: NA; J: TRBJ1-5; V: TRBV28; DNA: TGTGCCAGCAGTTTACCTGGCAATCAGCCCCAGCATTTT; CDR3: CASSLPGNQPQHF
size: NA; D: NA; J: TRBJ1-3; V: TRBV6-1; DNA: TGTGCCAGCAGTGAACAGGTCTCTGGAAACACCATATATTTT; CDR3: CASSEQVSGNTIYF
size: NA; D: NA; J: TRBJ1-2; V: TRBV6-4; DNA: TGTGCCAGCAGTGAGGGGGTGGACTATGGCTACACCTTC; CDR3: CASSEGVDYGYTF
size: few; D: NA; J: TRBJ2-5; V: TRBV5-1; DNA: TGCGCCAGCAGCCTTACGACTCAGGTTGAGGAGACCCAGTACTTC; CDR3: CASSLTTQVEETQYF
size: NA; D: NA; J: TRBJ2-2; V: TRBV2; DNA: TGTGCCAGCAGTAGGTTGGTGGCCGGGGAGCTGTTTTTT; CDR3: CASSRLVAGELFF
size: NA; D: TRBD2; J: TRBJ2-7; V: TRBV5-6; DNA: TGTGCCAGCAGCTTTGGGCGGGGGGTTGAGCAGTACTTC; CDR3: CASSFGRGVEQYF
size: once; D: NA; J: TRBJ2-5; V: TRBV19; DNA: TGTGCCAGTAGTCCTAACCCCCGACAGGGAGGAAGAGAGACCCAGTACTTC; CDR3: CASSPNPRQGGRETQYF
size: NA; D: NA; J: TRBJ1-4; V: TRBV11-2; DNA: TGTGCCAGCAGCTCTCGGGGCAGGTCAGATGAAAAACTGTTTTTT; CDR3: CASSSRGRSDEKLFF
size: NA; D: TRBD1; J: TRBJ2-4; V: TRBV19; DNA: TGTGCCAGTAGTAGGGACAGGGCCAAAAACATTCAGTACTTC; CDR3: CASSRDRAKNIQYF
size: NA; D: NA; J: TRBJ1-5; V: TRBV10-3; DNA: TGTGCCATCAGTGCAAATCAGAACCAGCCCCAGCATTTT; CDR3: CAISANQNQPQHF
size: NA; D: NA; J: TRBJ2-5; V: TRBV19; DNA: TGTGCCAGTGGGGCCCCGACAGAAGAGACCCAGTACTTC; CDR3: CASGAPTEETQYF
size: NA; D: TRBD2; J: TRBJ2-7; V: TRBV6-1; DNA: TGTGCCAGCAGTGAACCGGGACTAAGCCCCTACGAGCAGTACTTC; CDR3: CASSEPGLSPYEQYF
size: NA; D: NA; J: TRBJ2-7; V: TRBV29-1; DNA: TGCAGCGTTGAAGATGACCGCTCATACGAGCAGTACTTC; CDR3: CSVEDDRSYEQYF
size: NA; D: TRBD1; J: TRBJ2-2; V: TRBV6-5; DNA: TGTGCCAGCACCCGGACAGGGGACACCGGGGAGCTGTTTTTT; CDR3: CASTRTGDTGELFF
size: NA; D: NA; J: TRBJ1-6; V: TRBV5-4; DNA: TGTGCCAGCAGCACAAGAGGGGATTCACCCCTCCACTTT; CDR3: CASSTRGDSPLHF
size: NA; D: TRBD2; J: TRBJ2-7; V: TRBV10-3; DNA: TGTGCCATCAGTGACCCCGGGACTAGCGGGAGAGGGTACGAGCAGTACTTC; CDR3: CAISDPGTSGRGYEQYF
size: once; D: NA; J: TRBJ1-2; V: TRBV4-2; DNA: TGTGCCAGCAGCCAAGATTCCCAGGGTCACTATGGCTACACCTTC; CDR3: CASSQDSQGHYGYTF
size: NA; D: NA; J: TRBJ1-1; V: TRBV19; DNA: TGTGCCAGTAGTATAGGGGCGGCTCCAGGTCGGGCTTTCTTT; CDR3: CASSIGAAPGRAFF
size: once; D: TRBD2; J: TRBJ2-3; V: TRBV2; DNA: TGTGCCAGCGTGGGGGGGAGAGCAGATACGCAGTATTTT; CDR3: CASVGGRADTQYF
size: NA; D: NA; J: TRBJ2-5; V: TRBV7-9; DNA: TGTGCCAGCAGCTTAGGGGGAGGAGATATAGGGACCCAGTACTTC; CDR3: CASSLGGGDIGTQYF
size: NA; D: NA; J: TRBJ1-3; V: TRBV5-5; DNA: TGTGCCAGCAGCTTGGTAGCCGGGATTGGTAACACCATATATTTT; CDR3: CASSLVAGIGNTIYF
size: NA; D: NA; J: TRBJ2-3; V: TRBV12-2; DNA: TGTGCAAGTCGCTTAGTGAAGGGAAAGGACCCGGATACGCAGTATTTT; CDR3: CASRLVKGKDPDTQYF
size: NA; D: TRBD2; J: TRBJ2-5; V: TRBV7-3; DNA: TGTGCCAGCAGCTTTTCGGGAGGTCAAGAGACCCAGTACTTC; CDR3: CASSFSGGQETQYF
size: NA; D: NA; J: TRBJ2-4; V: TRBV9; DNA: TGTGCCAGCAGCGTTGGGGTTGCCAAAAACATTCAGTACTTC; CDR3: CASSVGVAKNIQYF
size: NA; D: TRBD2; J: TRBJ2-3; V: TRBV5-1; DNA: TGCGCCAGCAGACTAGCGGGATCGGCAGATACGCAGTATTTT; CDR3: CASRLAGSADTQYF
size: NA; D: TRBD1; J: TRBJ1-4; V: TRBV7-9; DNA: TGTGCCAGCAGCTCCCACAGGGGGAATGAAAAACTGTTTTTT; CDR3: CASSSHRGNEKLFF
size: NA; D: NA; J: TRBJ1-6; V: TRBV9; DNA: TGTGCCAGCAGCACCCCTCGAGGCATGTTGGTTCTGGATTCACCCCTCCACTTT; CDR3: CASSTPRGMLVLDSPLHF
size: NA; D: TRBD1; J: TRBJ1-6; V: TRBV30; DNA: TGTGCCTGGAGCGGGACAGCCAATTCACCCCTCCACTTT; CDR3: CAWSGTANSPLHF
size: NA; D: TRBD1; J: TRBJ2-4; V: TRBV14; DNA: TGTGCCAGCAGCCACCTACCGGGACAGGGACGGGCCCCACTAGCCAAAAACATTCAGTACTTC; CDR3: CASSHLPGQGRAPLAKNIQYF
size: NA; D: NA; J: TRBJ1-4; V: TRBV19; DNA: TGTGCCAGTAAGGGCACAGGGTGGGAAAAACTGTTTTTT; CDR3: CASKGTGWEKLFF
size: NA; D: TRBD2; J: TRBJ2-1; V: TRBV19; DNA: TGTGCCAGCAATCTCAAAGCGGGAGTTTCCCATGAGCAGTTCTTC; CDR3: CASNLKAGVSHEQFF
size: NA; D: NA; J: TRBJ2-7; V: TRBV11-2; DNA: TGTGCCAGCAGCTTGGGCCTCGGAGCGGGCACCACCTACGAGCAGTACTTC; CDR3: CASSLGLGAGTTYEQYF
size: NA; D: TRBD2; J: TRBJ2-3; V: TRBV7-8; DNA: TGTGCCAGCAGCTTAACCCCTAGCGGGAGTGCAGATACGCAGTATTTT; CDR3: CASSLTPSGSADTQYF
size: NA; D: TRBD2; J: TRBJ2-1; V: TRBV2; DNA: TGTGCCAGCAAGGCTAGCGGGATGATCGGTGAGCAGTTCTTC; CDR3: CASKASGMIGEQFF
size: NA; D: NA; J: TRBJ2-3; V: TRBV5-5; DNA: TGTGCCAGCAGTATTAGGTGGCAGGGGACAGATACGCAGTATTTT; CDR3: CASSIRWQGTDTQYF
size: NA; D: NA; J: TRBJ1-1; V: TRBV12-5; DNA: TGTGCTAGTGGTTTGTATAGTGGCGGAGGGAACACTGAAGCTTTCTTT; CDR3: CASGLYSGGGNTEAFF
size: NA; D: NA; J: TRBJ1-1; V: TRBV7-9; DNA: TGTGCCAGCAGCTGGACCGGACGCTCGATAAACACTGAAGCTTTCTTT; CDR3: CASSWTGRSINTEAFF
size: NA; D: TRBD1; J: TRBJ1-2; V: TRBV5-1; DNA: TGCGCCAGCAGCTTGGAGGGGGCGCTCGGAGGCTACACCTTC; CDR3: CASSLEGALGGYTF
size: NA; D: NA; J: TRBJ2-6; V: TRBV10-3; DNA: TGTGCCATCTGCTCTGAGCCTGGGGCCAACGTCCTGACTTTC; CDR3: CAICSEPGANVLTF